This entry describes one TCR beta chain. The antigen remains unidentified. The data derive from a study of T cell responses to AZD1222 COVID-19 vaccine. CDR1 KGHSH and CDR2 LQKENI come from the germline V gene. There are 13 residues in the CDR3. The V end was cut by 0 bases, the J end by 8 bases, with 10 bases between. Study results and limitations: Spike regions recognized by vaccine-associated CD4 TCRs spanned the protein, led by 160-218 and 743-854.

Here immunoSEQ multiplex PCR was the method, and the copy in TCRdb shows in-frame clones only, minus some. Of some 90,000 clones in the sample, approximately 83% were seen once. This sample comprised peripheral blood, obtained on day 0 of AZD1222 vaccination. The rearrangement uses TRBV18 and TRBJ1-2, with a weak D call TRBD1 (6 bases). The clonotype comes from an adult in good health. CDR3 DNA: TGTGCCAGCTCACCACCGCGGGGGCAAGGCTACACCTTC. The encoded protein is CASSPPRGQGYTF.